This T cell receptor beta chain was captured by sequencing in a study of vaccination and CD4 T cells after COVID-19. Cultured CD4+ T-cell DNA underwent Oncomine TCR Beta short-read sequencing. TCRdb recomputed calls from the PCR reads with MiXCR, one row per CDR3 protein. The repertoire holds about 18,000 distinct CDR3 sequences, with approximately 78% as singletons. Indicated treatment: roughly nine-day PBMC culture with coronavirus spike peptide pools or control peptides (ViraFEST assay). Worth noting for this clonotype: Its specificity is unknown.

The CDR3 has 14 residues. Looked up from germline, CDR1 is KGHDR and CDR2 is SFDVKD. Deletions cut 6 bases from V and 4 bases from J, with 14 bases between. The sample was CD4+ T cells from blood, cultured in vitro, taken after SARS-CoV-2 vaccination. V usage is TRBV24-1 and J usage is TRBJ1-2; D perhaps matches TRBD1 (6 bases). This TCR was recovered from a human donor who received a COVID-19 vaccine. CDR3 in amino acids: CATSQGHLGYGYTF. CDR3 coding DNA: TGTGCCACCAGTCAGGGACATCTTGGCTATGGCTACACCTTC.